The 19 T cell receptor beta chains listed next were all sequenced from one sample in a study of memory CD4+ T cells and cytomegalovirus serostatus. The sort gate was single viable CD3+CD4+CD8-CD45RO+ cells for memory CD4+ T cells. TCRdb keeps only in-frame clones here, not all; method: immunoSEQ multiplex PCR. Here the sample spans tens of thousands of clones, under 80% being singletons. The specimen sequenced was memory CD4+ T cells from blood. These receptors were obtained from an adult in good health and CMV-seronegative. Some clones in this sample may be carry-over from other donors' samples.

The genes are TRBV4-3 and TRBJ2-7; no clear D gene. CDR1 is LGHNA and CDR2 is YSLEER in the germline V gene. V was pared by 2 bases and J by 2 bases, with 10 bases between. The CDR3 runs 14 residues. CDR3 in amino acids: CASSQSNGPYEQYF. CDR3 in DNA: TGCGCCAGCAGCCAAAGTAACGGTCCCTACGAGCAGTACTTC.

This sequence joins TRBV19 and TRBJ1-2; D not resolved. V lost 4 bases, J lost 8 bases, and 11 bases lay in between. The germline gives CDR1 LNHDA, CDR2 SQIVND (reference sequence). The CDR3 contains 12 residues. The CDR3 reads CASSNPGFGYTF. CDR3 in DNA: TGTGCCAGTAGTAACCCCGGGTTCGGCTACACCTTC.

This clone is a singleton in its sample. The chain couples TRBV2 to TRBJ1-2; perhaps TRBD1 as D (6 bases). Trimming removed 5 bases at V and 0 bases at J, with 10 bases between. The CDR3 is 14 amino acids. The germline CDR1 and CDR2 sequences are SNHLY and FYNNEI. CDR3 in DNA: TGTGCCAGCAGTTTGGACAGTTCTAACTATGGCTACACCTTC. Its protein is CASSLDSSNYGYTF.

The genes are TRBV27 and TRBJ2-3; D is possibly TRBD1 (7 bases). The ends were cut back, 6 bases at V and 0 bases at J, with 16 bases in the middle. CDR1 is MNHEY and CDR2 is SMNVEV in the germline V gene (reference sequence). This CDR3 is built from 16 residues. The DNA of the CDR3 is TGTGCCAGCAGAGTGGCAGGGGGGACTAGCACAGATACGCAGTATTTT. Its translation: CASRVAGGTSTDTQYF.

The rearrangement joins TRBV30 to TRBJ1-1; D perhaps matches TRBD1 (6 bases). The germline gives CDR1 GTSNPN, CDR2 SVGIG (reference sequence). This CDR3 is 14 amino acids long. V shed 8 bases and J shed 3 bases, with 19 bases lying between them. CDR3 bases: TGTGCCCGCACCCCCAGGGGTTCGGACACTGAAGCTTTCTTT. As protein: CARTPRGSDTEAFF.

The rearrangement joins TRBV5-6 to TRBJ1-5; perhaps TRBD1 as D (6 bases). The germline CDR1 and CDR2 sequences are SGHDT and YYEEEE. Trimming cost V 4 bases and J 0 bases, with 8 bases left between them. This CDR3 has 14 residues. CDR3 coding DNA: TGTGCCAGCAGCACCAGGGGTAGCAATCAGCCCCAGCATTTT. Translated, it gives CASSTRGSNQPQHF.

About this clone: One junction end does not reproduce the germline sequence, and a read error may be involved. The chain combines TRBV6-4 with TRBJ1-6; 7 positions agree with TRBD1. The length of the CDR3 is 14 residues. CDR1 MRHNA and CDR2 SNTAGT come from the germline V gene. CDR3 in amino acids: CATSSNLGQAPLHF. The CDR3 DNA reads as TGTGCCACCAGTTCCAACCTTGGACAGGCACCCCTCCACTTT.

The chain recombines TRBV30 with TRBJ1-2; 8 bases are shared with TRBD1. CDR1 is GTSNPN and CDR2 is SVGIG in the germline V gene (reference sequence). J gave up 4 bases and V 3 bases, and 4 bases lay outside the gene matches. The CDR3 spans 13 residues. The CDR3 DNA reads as TGTGCCTGGAGGGGGGACAGGTCCTATGGCTACACCTTC. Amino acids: CAWRGDRSYGYTF.

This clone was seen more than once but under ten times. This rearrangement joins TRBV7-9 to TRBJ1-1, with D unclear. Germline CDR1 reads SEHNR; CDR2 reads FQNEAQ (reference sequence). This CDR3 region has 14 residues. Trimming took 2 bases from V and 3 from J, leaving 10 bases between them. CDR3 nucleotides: TGTGCCAGCAGCTTAATGAGTTCGGACACTGAAGCTTTCTTT. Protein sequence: CASSLMSSDTEAFF.

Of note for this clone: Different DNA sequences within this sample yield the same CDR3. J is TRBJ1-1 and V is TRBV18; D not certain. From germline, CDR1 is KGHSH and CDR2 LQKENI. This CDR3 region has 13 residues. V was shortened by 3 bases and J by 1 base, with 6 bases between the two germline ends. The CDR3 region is CASSPNGNTEAFF. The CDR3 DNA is TGTGCCAGCTCACCTAACGGGAACACTGAAGCTTTCTTT.

CDR3 region: CASSPLQGTHGYTF. The CDR3 coding sequence is TGTGCCAGCAGCCCCCTTCAGGGGACTCATGGCTACACCTTC. The chain is built from TRBV5-4 and TRBJ1-2; possible D gene TRBD1, 6 bases. Germline CDR1 and CDR2: SGHNT and YYREEE (reference sequence). The ends were cut back, 4 bases at V and 6 bases at J, with 16 bases in the middle. The CDR3 is 14 amino acids.

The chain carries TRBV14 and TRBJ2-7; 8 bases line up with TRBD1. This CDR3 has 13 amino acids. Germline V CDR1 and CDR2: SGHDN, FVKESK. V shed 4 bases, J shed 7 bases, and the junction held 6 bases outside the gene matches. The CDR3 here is CASSRDRLREQYF. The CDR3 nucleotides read TGTGCCAGCAGCCGGGACAGGTTGAGGGAGCAGTACTTC.

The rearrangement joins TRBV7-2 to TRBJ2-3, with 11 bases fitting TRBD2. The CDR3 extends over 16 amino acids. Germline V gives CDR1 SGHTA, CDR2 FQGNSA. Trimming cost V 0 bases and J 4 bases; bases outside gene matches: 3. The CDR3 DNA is TGTGCCAGCAGCTTAGCGGAACTAGCGGGGGCAGATACGCAGTATTTT. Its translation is CASSLAELAGADTQYF.

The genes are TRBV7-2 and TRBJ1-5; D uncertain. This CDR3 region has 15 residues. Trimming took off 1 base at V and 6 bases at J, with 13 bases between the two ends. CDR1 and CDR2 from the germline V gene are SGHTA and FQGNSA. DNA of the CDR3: TGTGCCAGCAGCTTAGGCGGGCTTCGGGCTCAGCCCCAGCATTTT. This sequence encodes CASSLGGLRAQPQHF. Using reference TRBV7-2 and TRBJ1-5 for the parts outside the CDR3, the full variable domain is GAGVSQSPSNKVTEKGKDVELRCDPISGHTALYWYRQSLGQGLEFLIYFQGNSAPDKSGLPSDRFSAERTGGSVSTLTIQRTQQEDSAVYLCASSLGGLRAQPQHFGDGTRLSIL.

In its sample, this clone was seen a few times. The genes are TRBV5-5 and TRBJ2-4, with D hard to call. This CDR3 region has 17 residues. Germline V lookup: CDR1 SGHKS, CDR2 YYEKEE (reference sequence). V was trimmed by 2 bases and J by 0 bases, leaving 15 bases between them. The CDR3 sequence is CASSLTAIRLAKNIQYF. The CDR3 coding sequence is TGTGCCAGCAGCTTAACCGCGATCCGACTAGCCAAAAACATTCAGTACTTC.

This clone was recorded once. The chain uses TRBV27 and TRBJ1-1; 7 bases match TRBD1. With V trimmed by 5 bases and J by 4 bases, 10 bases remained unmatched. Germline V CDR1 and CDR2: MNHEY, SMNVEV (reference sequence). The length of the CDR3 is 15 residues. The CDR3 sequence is CASSKGQITGTEAFF. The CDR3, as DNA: TGTGCCAGCAGTAAGGGACAGATCACGGGCACTGAAGCTTTCTTT.

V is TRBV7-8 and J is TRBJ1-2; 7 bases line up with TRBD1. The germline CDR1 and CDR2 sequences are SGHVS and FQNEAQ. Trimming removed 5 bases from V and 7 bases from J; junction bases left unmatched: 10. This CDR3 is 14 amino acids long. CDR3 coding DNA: TGTGCCAGCAGCCTCACAGGGGTGAGGAGTGGCTACACCTTC. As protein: CASSLTGVRSGYTF.

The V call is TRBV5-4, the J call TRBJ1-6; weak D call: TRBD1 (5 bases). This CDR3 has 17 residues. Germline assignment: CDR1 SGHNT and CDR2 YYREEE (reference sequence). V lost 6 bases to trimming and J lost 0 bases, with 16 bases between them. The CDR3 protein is CASKPGTADSYNSPLHF. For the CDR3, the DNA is TGTGCCAGCAAACCAGGGACGGCTGACTCCTATAATTCACCCCTCCACTTT.

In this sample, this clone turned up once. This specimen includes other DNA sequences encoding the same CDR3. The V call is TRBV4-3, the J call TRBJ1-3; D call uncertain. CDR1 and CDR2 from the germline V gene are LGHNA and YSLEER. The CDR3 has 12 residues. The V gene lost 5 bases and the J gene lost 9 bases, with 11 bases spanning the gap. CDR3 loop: CASSDGPSTIYF. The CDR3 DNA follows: TGCGCCAGCAGCGATGGACCCTCCACCATATATTTT.